The following is a TCR beta chain sequence with its context. A much larger clone is a single base away; this may be a read error. The data were obtained in a study of T cells after yellow fever vaccination. Germline V gene lookup returns CDR1 SGHTA and CDR2 FQGNSA. The CDR3 covers 16 residues. TCRdb recomputed calls from the 5' RACE reads with MiXCR, one row per CDR3 protein. The profile shows over 25,000 distinct CDR3 sequences, 4.5% to 7% of them singletons. The chain is built from TRBV7-2 and TRBJ1-5; D ambiguous. The material was PBMCs, either bulk or a sorted T-cell subset (CD4+, CD8+, memory, or dextramer-sorted; not recorded which), obtained 15 days after the yellow fever booster vaccination. This clonotype was obtained from a man aged 25-45 years who received the YFV17D yellow fever vaccine. Here the CDR3 DNA reads TGTGCCAGCAGTTCCGGGTCACCGCGGAGCAAGCAGCCCCAGCATTTT. Translating gives CASSSGSPRSKQPQHF.